A selection of T cell receptor beta chains follows, all from one sample in a study of cytomegalovirus exposure and HLA in healthy donors. This table comes from immunoSEQ multiplex PCR, and its TCRdb copy is limited to in-frame clones, with some not included. The sample holds around 110,000 clones, about 86% seen once. The material sequenced was PBMCs. The receptors here all came from a woman under 40 in good health and CMV-seronegative. Each CDR3 is given with its conserved first and last residue. A D gene is named only where the DNA matches it firmly. Some rows have no size entry. The others give once, few or many, or a class for an expanded clone.

v_gene	d_gene	abundance	j_gene	CDR3nt	CDR3aa
TRBV5-1	TRBD1	.	TRBJ2-2	TGCGCCAGCAGCTTGGTAGACAGGGGGCGCGACACCGGGGAGCTGTTTTTT	CASSLVDRGRDTGELFF
TRBV6-5	.	.	TRBJ1-2	TGTGCCAGCAGTCAGCTACAGGTTAACTATGGCTACACCTTC	CASSQLQVNYGYTF
TRBV6-6	.	.	TRBJ2-2	TGTGCCAGCAGCCGAACGGGAGTCGCCGGGGAGCTGTTTTTT	CASSRTGVAGELFF
TRBV19	TRBD2	.	TRBJ2-1	TGTGCCAGTAGTTTGGGAGGACTAGTCCTCAATGAGCAGTTCTTC	CASSLGGLVLNEQFF
TRBV28	.	.	TRBJ2-3	TGTGCCAGCAGTTTATCGGCAGGGGGCACAGATACGCAGTATTTT	CASSLSAGGTDTQYF
TRBV5-4	TRBD2	.	TRBJ2-5	TGTGCCAGCAGCGGGACTAGCGTCCAAGAGACCCAGTACTTC	CASSGTSVQETQYF
TRBV11-3	.	.	TRBJ2-5	TGTGCCAGCAGCTATGGCGGGCGGGACCAAGAGACCCAGTACTTC	CASSYGGRDQETQYF
TRBV27	.	.	TRBJ2-2	TGTGCCAGCAGTTTATCAACCCCCTATGTCGTGGAGCTGTTTTTT	CASSLSTPYVVELFF
TRBV5-1	.	.	TRBJ2-1	TGCGCCAGCAGCTTGGAGGTCAGGGGTTGGGATGAGCAGTTCTTC	CASSLEVRGWDEQFF
TRBV6-6	.	.	TRBJ2-7	TGTGCCAGCAGTGACGGACTTATCCCCTACGAGCAGTACTTC	CASSDGLIPYEQYF
TRBV6-1	.	once	TRBJ2-3	TGTGCCAGCAGTGCTCGACAGGCGGGCGCAGATACGCAGTATTTT	CASSARQAGADTQYF
TRBV13	.	.	TRBJ2-3	TGTGCCAGCAGCCCCCCGGTGAGAGCTAGCACAGATACGCAGTATTTT	CASSPPVRASTDTQYF
TRBV4-3	TRBD2	.	TRBJ2-1	TGCGCCAGCAGCCAAGATCCTCCACTAGCGGTATCCTACAATGAGCAGTTCTTC	CASSQDPPLAVSYNEQFF
TRBV18	TRBD2	few	TRBJ2-1	TGTGCCAGCTCACCGGGACTAGCGGGCTCCAATGAGCAGTTCTTC	CASSPGLAGSNEQFF
TRBV5-6	TRBD1	.	TRBJ2-1	TGTGCCAGCATCCTTATAGGACAGGGGGATGATGAGCAGTTCTTC	CASILIGQGDDEQFF
TRBV11-2	.	.	TRBJ1-1	TGTGCCAGCGGGTCTGGAACTATGAACACTGAAGCTTTCTTT	CASGSGTMNTEAFF
TRBV19	.	once	TRBJ1-5	TGTGCCAGTAGGGCCTTGGGAGGCGGCAATCAGCCCCAGCATTTT	CASRALGGGNQPQHF
TRBV14	.	few	TRBJ1-2	TGTGCCAGCAGGTCAGGGGTTGGCTATGGCTACACCTTC	CASRSGVGYGYTF
TRBV10-3	TRBD1	.	TRBJ2-7	TGTGCCATCAGTTTGGACAGGGTGGGATACGAGCAGTACTTC	CAISLDRVGYEQYF
TRBV27	TRBD2	.	TRBJ2-1	TGTGCCAGCAGTTTCTTGCGGGAGAGGAATGAGCAGTTCTTC	CASSFLRERNEQFF
TRBV4-1	TRBD2	.	TRBJ2-3	TGCGCCAGCAGCCAAAGCGGGAGGGCCGCAGATACGCAGTATTTT	CASSQSGRAADTQYF
TRBV2	TRBD2	.	TRBJ2-7	TGTGCCAGCAACGGACTAGCGGGAGGGCATTACGAGCAGTACTTC	CASNGLAGGHYEQYF
TRBV11-2	TRBD1	.	TRBJ1-2	TGTGCCAGCAGCTTAGTTTCAGGGGGCGGTGATGGCTACACCTTC	CASSLVSGGGDGYTF
TRBV19	TRBD1	.	TRBJ1-5	TGTGCCAGTAGTGGAGCAGGGGGAAGCAATCAGCCCCAGCATTTT	CASSGAGGSNQPQHF
TRBV28	TRBD2	.	TRBJ2-1	TGTGCCAGCAGACCCAGCGGGAGCAATGAGCAGTTCTTC	CASRPSGSNEQFF
TRBV7-8	.	.	TRBJ2-5	TGTGCCAGCAGCTTAGCCGTACAGGGACGGGGGACCCAGTACTTC	CASSLAVQGRGTQYF
TRBV21-1	.	.	TRBJ1-4	TGTGCCAGCACCGGACAGGTAGAGGCAACTAATGAAAAACTGTTTTTT	CASTGQVEATNEKLFF
TRBV11-2	TRBD2	.	TRBJ2-1	TGTGCCAGCAGCTTAAAGGGACTAGTTATCAATGAGCAGTTCTTC	CASSLKGLVINEQFF
TRBV28	TRBD1	.	TRBJ1-2	TGTGCCAGCAGTCCCAGGGGGCATGACTATGGCTACACCTTC	CASSPRGHDYGYTF
TRBV27	.	.	TRBJ2-3	TGTGCCAGCAGTTTGGATATAGGGGGAGCCAGCACAGATACGCAGTATTTT	CASSLDIGGASTDTQYF
TRBV2	.	once	TRBJ1-1	TGTGCCTCAGGCCGCCGGGACACGCTGAACACTGAAGCTTTCTTT	CASGRRDTLNTEAFF
TRBV5-1	.	.	TRBJ1-6	TGCGCCAGCAGCCACCGACAGGCGAGCTCCTATAATTCACCCCTCCACTTT	CASSHRQASSYNSPLHF
TRBV5-1	TRBD2	.	TRBJ2-7	TGCGCCAGCAGCGTGATTAGCGGGACCTACGAGCAGTACTTC	CASSVISGTYEQYF
TRBV28	TRBD2	.	TRBJ2-1	TGTGCCAGCAGTTCTTCTCTTAGCGGGAGGGGTGTCAATGAGCAGTTCTTC	CASSSSLSGRGVNEQFF
TRBV30	.	.	TRBJ2-7	TGTGCCTGGAGGATAGGGGCAGATCTTTCCTACGAGCAGTACTTC	CAWRIGADLSYEQYF
TRBV28	TRBD2	.	TRBJ2-3	TGTGCCAGCAGTTTAGCGGGAGGCGCCGAAAGCACAGATACGCAGTATTTT	CASSLAGGAESTDTQYF
TRBV5-1	TRBD2	.	TRBJ2-7	TGCGCCAGCAGCTTGGCGCAGGGGACTAGCGGGGCCGAGCAGTACTTC	CASSLAQGTSGAEQYF
TRBV28	.	.	TRBJ1-3	TGTGCCAGCAGTTTAAGTGGCACCTCTGGAAACACCATATATTTT	CASSLSGTSGNTIYF
TRBV7-9	.	.	TRBJ2-7	TGTGCCAGCAGGTCCGCCCGGGACTTTCCCTACGAGCAGTACTTC	CASRSARDFPYEQYF
TRBV19	TRBD1	.	TRBJ2-2	TGTGCCAGTAGTCACGGACAGGGGCGCAACACCGGGGAGCTGTTTTTT	CASSHGQGRNTGELFF
TRBV18	TRBD2	.	TRBJ2-1	TGTGCCAGCTCAGGTCAACTAGCGGGAGGTGGGGATGAGCAGTTCTTC	CASSGQLAGGGDEQFF
TRBV4-2	TRBD2	.	TRBJ2-1	TGTGCCAGCAGCCAAGGACTAGCGGGTGACTACAATGAGCAGTTCTTC	CASSQGLAGDYNEQFF
TRBV19	TRBD2	.	TRBJ2-1	TGTGCCAGTAGGAACCCGGGACTAGAGGATGAGCAGTTCTTC	CASRNPGLEDEQFF
TRBV5-6	.	.	TRBJ1-2	TGTGCCAGCAGCTTGCTAGACCGGGACAACGCTAACTATGGCTACACCTTC	CASSLLDRDNANYGYTF
TRBV10-3	.	.	TRBJ2-3	TGTGCCATCAGTGAGTCGAACTACATGTACACAGATACGCAGTATTTT	CAISESNYMYTDTQYF
TRBV19	.	.	TRBJ1-5	TGTGCCAGTAGTATTTTTGGAGGGAAGGGCAATCAGCCCCAGCATTTT	CASSIFGGKGNQPQHF
TRBV27	.	.	TRBJ2-1	TGTGCCAGCAGCACTCCGTGGGGCGGGAACAATGAGCAGTTCTTC	CASSTPWGGNNEQFF
TRBV7-8	.	.	TRBJ2-3	TGTGCCAGCAGCTTGGCGCCCAGCGGCCGCACAGATACGCAGTATTTT	CASSLAPSGRTDTQYF
TRBV27	.	.	TRBJ2-2	TGTGCCAGCAGTTTAAGGCAGGGGACCTCTCGGACCGGGGAGCTGTTTTTT	CASSLRQGTSRTGELFF
TRBV2	.	.	TRBJ1-4	TGTGCCAGCAGTATAGGACCCTCGGAGGGAAAACTGTTTTTT	CASSIGPSEGKLFF
TRBV27	.	.	TRBJ2-7	TGTGCCAGCAGTTTGACGGGGAACTACGAGCAGTACTTC	CASSLTGNYEQYF
TRBV10-3	.	.	TRBJ2-1	TGTGCCATCAGCGGCACTAGCAGCTCCTACAATGAGCAGTTCTTC	CAISGTSSSYNEQFF
TRBV27	TRBD1	.	TRBJ1-2	TGTGCCACCTCTGAGGAGGGGGCGGGTGGCTACACCTTC	CATSEEGAGGYTF
TRBV5-4	TRBD2	.	TRBJ2-7	TGTGCCAGCAGCCGTGGGCGGGCGGGAGGTTACGAGCAGTACTTC	CASSRGRAGGYEQYF
TRBV5-6	.	once	TRBJ1-2	TGTGCCAGCAGCTTGGGGCAGTCTAACTATGGCTACACCTTC	CASSLGQSNYGYTF
TRBV5-1	.	.	TRBJ1-1	TGCGCCACCAGCTTAGCGGGCAGGGAGAACACTGAAGCTTTCTTT	CATSLAGRENTEAFF
TRBV14	TRBD2	once	TRBJ2-1	TGTGCCAGCAAAGGAGGGAGGGCCGGTGTTGAGCAGTTCTTC	CASKGGRAGVEQFF
TRBV19	TRBD1	.	TRBJ2-3	TGTGCCAGTAGTATTGGGACAGGAGATACGCAGTATTTT	CASSIGTGDTQYF
TRBV2	TRBD2	.	TRBJ2-7	TGTGCCAGCAGACAGGAAAGACTAGCGAGAGTTATGTACGAGCAGTACTTC	CASRQERLARVMYEQYF